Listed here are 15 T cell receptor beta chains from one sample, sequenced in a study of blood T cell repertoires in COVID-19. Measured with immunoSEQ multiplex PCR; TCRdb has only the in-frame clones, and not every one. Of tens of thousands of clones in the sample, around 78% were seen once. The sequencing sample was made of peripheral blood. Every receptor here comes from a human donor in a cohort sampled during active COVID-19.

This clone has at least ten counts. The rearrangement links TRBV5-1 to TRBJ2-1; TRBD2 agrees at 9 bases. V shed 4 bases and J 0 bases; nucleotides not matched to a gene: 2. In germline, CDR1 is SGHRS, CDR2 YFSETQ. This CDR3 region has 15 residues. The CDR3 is CASSVSGSSYNEQFF. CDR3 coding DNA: TGCGCCAGCAGCGTTAGCGGGAGCTCCTACAATGAGCAGTTCTTC. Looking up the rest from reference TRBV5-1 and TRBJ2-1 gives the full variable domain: KAGVTQTPRYLIKTRGQQVTLSCSPISGHRSVSWYQQTPGQGLQFLFEYFSETQRNKGNFPGRFSGRQFSNSRSEMNVSTLELGDSALYLCASSVSGSSYNEQFFGPGTRLTVL.

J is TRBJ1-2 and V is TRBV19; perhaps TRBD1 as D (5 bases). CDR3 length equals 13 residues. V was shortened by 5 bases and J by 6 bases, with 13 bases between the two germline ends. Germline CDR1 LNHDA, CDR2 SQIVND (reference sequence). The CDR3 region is CASSPSAGNGYTF. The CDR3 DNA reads TGTGCCAGTAGTCCTTCTGCAGGGAATGGCTACACCTTC.

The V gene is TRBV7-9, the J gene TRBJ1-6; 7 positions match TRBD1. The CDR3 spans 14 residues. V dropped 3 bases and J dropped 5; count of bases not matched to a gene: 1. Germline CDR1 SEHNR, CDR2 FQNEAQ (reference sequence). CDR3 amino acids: CASSLGQHNSPLHF. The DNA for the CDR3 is TGTGCCAGCAGCTTGGGACAGCATAATTCACCCCTCCACTTT.

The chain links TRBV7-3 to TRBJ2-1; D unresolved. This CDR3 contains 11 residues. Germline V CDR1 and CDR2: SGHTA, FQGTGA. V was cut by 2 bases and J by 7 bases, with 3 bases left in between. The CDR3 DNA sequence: TGTGCCAGCAGCTTACGGAATGAGCAGTTCTTC. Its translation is CASSLRNEQFF.

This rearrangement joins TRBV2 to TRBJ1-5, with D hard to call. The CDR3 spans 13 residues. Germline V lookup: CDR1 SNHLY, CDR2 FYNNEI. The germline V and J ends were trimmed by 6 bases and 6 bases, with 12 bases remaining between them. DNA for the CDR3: TGTGCCAGCAGGGCAGGAGGCCGTCAGCCCCAGCATTTT. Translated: CASRAGGRQPQHF.

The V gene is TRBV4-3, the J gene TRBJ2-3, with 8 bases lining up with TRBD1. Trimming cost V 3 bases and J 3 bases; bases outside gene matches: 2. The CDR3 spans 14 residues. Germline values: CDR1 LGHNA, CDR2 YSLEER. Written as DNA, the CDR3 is TGCGCCAGCAGCCACGGACAGGGAACAGATACGCAGTATTTT. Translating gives CASSHGQGTDTQYF.

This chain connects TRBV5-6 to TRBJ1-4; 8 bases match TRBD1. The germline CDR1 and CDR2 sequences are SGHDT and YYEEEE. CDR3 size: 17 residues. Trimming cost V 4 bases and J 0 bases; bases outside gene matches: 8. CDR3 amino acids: CASSPTGQGATNEKLFF. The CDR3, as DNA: TGTGCCAGCAGCCCAACAGGACAGGGAGCAACTAATGAAAAACTGTTTTTT.

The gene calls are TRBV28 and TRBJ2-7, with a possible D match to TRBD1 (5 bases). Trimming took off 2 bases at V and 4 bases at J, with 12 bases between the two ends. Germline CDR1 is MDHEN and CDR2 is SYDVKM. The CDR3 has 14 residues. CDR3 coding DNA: TGTGCCAGCAGTTTAGCGTTTAGGGGATACGAGCAGTACTTC. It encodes CASSLAFRGYEQYF.

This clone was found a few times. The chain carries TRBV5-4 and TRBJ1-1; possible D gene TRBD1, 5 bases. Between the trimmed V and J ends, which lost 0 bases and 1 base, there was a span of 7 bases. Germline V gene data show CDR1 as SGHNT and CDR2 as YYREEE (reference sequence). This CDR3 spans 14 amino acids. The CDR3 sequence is CASSLGQTNTEAFF. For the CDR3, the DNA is TGTGCCAGCAGCTTGGGACAGACGAACACTGAAGCTTTCTTT.

CDR3 bases: TGTGCCAGCAGCTTAGTTTATAGCGACAGGGGTGATGAAAAACTGTTTTTT. Protein: CASSLVYSDRGDEKLFF. V usage is TRBV7-2 and J usage is TRBJ1-4, with 8 nucleotides matching TRBD1. J gave up 6 bases and V 1 base, and 10 bases lay outside the gene matches. CDR1 is SGHTA, CDR2 FQGNSA, per germline. The CDR3 is 17 residues long.

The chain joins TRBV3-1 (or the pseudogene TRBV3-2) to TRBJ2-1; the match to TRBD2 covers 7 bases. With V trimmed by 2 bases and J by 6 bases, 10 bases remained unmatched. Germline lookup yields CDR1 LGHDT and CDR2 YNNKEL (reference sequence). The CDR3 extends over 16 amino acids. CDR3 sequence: CASSQSGLAAGNEQFF. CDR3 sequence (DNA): TGTGCCAGCAGCCAAAGTGGTCTAGCGGCGGGCAATGAGCAGTTCTTC.

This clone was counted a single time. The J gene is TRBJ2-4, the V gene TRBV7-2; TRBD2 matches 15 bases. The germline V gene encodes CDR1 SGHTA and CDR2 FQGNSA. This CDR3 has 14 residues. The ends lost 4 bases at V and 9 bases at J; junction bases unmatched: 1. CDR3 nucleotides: TGTGCCAGCAGCTGGACTAGCGGGGGGGGCATTCAGTACTTC. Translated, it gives CASSWTSGGGIQYF.

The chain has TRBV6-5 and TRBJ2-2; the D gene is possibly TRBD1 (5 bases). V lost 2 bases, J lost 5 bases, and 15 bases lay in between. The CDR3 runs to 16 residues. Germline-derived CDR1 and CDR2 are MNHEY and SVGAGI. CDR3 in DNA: TGTGCCAGCAGTTACGACAGAAAAAGAATTACCGGGGAGCTGTTTTTT. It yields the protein CASSYDRKRITGELFF.

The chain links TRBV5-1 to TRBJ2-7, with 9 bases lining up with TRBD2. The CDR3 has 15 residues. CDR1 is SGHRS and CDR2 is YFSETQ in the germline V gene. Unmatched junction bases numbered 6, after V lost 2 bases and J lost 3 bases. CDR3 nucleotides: TGCGCCAGCAGCTTTTCCGGGACTAGCAACTACGAGCAGTACTTC. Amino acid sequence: CASSFSGTSNYEQYF.

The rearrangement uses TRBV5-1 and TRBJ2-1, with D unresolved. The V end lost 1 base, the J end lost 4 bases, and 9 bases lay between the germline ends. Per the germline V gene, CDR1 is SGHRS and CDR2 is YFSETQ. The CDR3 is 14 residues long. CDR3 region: CASSLFVTYNEQFF. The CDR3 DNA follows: TGCGCCAGCAGCTTGTTTGTAACTTACAATGAGCAGTTCTTC. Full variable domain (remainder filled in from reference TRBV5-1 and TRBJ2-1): KAGVTQTPRYLIKTRGQQVTLSCSPISGHRSVSWYQQTPGQGLQFLFEYFSETQRNKGNFPGRFSGRQFSNSRSEMNVSTLELGDSALYLCASSLFVTYNEQFFGPGTRLTVL.